This is a list of T cell receptor beta chains from one sample in a study of T cell responses to AZD1222 COVID-19 vaccine. Libraries were prepared by immunoSEQ multiplex PCR; TCRdb keeps only in-frame clonotypes and omits some of them. Of roughly 120,000 clones listed, 88% are singletons. The source was peripheral blood, collected on day 0 of AZD1222 vaccination. All receptors come from an adult in good health. Each CDR3 is given with its conserved first and last residue. The D gene is left open where the match is weak. Some rows have no size entry. The others give once, few or many, or a class for an expanded clone.

d_gene	v_gene	abundance	j_gene	CDR3aa	CDR3nt
NA	TRBV4-3	NA	TRBJ2-1	CASSQVRGASNEQFF	TGCGCCAGCAGCCAAGTACGGGGGGCCTCCAATGAGCAGTTCTTC
NA	TRBV7-6	NA	TRBJ2-1	CASSHPGLLSYNEQFF	TGTGCCAGCAGCCACCCGGGACTCCTCTCCTACAATGAGCAGTTCTTC
TRBD1	TRBV6-2/TRBV6-3	NA	TRBJ2-7	CASSRGQGAYEQYF	TGTGCCAGCAGTAGGGGACAGGGGGCCTACGAGCAGTACTTC
NA	TRBV15	once	TRBJ1-1	CATGGHTEAFF	TGTGCCACCGGGGGACACACTGAAGCTTTCTTT
TRBD1	TRBV10-2	NA	TRBJ2-7	CASRTDRGHEQYF	TGCGCCAGCAGGACGGACAGGGGCCACGAGCAGTACTTC
NA	TRBV6-5	NA	TRBJ1-3	CAVQGFSGNTIYF	TGTGCCGTACAGGGTTTCTCTGGAAACACCATATATTTT
NA	TRBV19	NA	TRBJ2-7	CASSQGTEQYF	TGTGCCAGTAGCCAGGGTACCGAGCAGTACTTC
TRBD1	TRBV11-3	NA	TRBJ2-5	CASRQEGTGGVETQYF	TGTGCCAGCAGGCAAGAGGGGACAGGGGGCGTTGAGACCCAGTACTTC
TRBD2	TRBV12-5	NA	TRBJ2-1	CASGQRDLSYNEQFF	TGTGCTAGTGGTCAGCGGGACCTCTCCTACAATGAGCAGTTCTTC
NA	TRBV2	NA	TRBJ1-1	CASSRDPGGTEAFF	TGTGCCAGCAGTCGGGACCCAGGAGGGACTGAAGCTTTCTTT
NA	TRBV27	NA	TRBJ2-1	CASSLSGSSYNEQFF	TGTGCCAGCAGTTTATCGGGGAGCTCCTACAATGAGCAGTTCTTC
TRBD1	TRBV2	NA	TRBJ2-7	CASTGTGIPEQYF	TGTGCCAGCACCGGGACAGGGATCCCCGAGCAGTACTTC
NA	TRBV7-8	NA	TRBJ2-3	CASSANYGRSTDTQYF	TGTGCCAGCAGCGCTAACTACGGCCGTAGCACAGATACGCAGTATTTT
TRBD1	TRBV4-3	NA	TRBJ1-1	CASSQDGGTGGSEAFF	TGCGCCAGCAGCCAAGATGGAGGGACAGGGGGGAGTGAAGCTTTCTTT
NA	TRBV27	NA	TRBJ1-2	CASSSLYRQANYGYTF	TGTGCCAGCAGTTCGTTATACCGACAGGCTAACTATGGCTACACCTTC
TRBD2	TRBV24-1	NA	TRBJ2-6	CTTSVGGTYSGANVLTF	TGTACCACCAGTGTGGGAGGGACCTACTCTGGGGCCAACGTCCTGACTTTC
NA	TRBV29-1	NA	TRBJ1-5	CSVSRGGESQPQHF	TGCAGCGTTTCCCGGGGGGGCGAGAGTCAGCCCCAGCATTTT
NA	TRBV24-1	NA	TRBJ1-1	CATSLGGTTEAFF	TGTGCCACCAGCCTCGGGGGGACCACTGAAGCTTTCTTT
TRBD1	TRBV19	NA	TRBJ2-4	CASSFGTGDGIQYF	TGTGCCAGTAGTTTTGGGACAGGGGACGGCATTCAGTACTTC
NA	TRBV5-4	NA	TRBJ1-4	CASSLLPNEKLFF	TGTGCCAGCAGCTTGTTGCCTAATGAAAAACTGTTTTTT
NA	TRBV9	NA	TRBJ1-3	CASRPDSGGNTIYF	TGTGCCAGCAGACCGGACAGTGGAGGAAACACCATATATTTT
NA	TRBV2	NA	TRBJ2-2	CASSEHAFHTGELFF	TGTGCCAGCAGTGAACACGCGTTCCACACCGGGGAGCTGTTTTTT
NA	TRBV7-2	once	TRBJ1-5	CASSFGSHQPQHF	TGTGCCAGCAGCTTCGGTAGTCATCAGCCCCAGCATTTT
TRBD1	TRBV7-6	once	TRBJ1-2	CASSSYRDRAGRYTF	TGTGCCAGCAGCTCTTACCGGGACAGGGCCGGGCGCTACACCTTC
TRBD1	TRBV6-1	NA	TRBJ1-5	CASSESRGTQPQHF	TGTGCCAGCAGTGAAAGCAGGGGGACTCAGCCCCAGCATTTT
TRBD1	TRBV6-2/TRBV6-3	NA	TRBJ1-5	CASSRGTGQKQPQHF	TGTGCCAGCAGTAGAGGGACAGGGCAAAAGCAGCCCCAGCATTTT
NA	TRBV28	NA	TRBJ1-4	CASSPWGEGEKLFF	TGTGCCAGCAGTCCATGGGGGGAAGGTGAAAAACTGTTTTTT
NA	TRBV5-1	few	TRBJ1-4	CASSSDLSEKLFF	TGCGCCAGCAGCTCTGACTTGAGTGAAAAACTGTTTTTT
NA	TRBV13	NA	TRBJ1-1	CASSWGRLVKMVFF	TGTGCCAGCAGCTGGGGACGGCTGGTGAAGATGGTTTTCTTT
NA	TRBV24-1	few	TRBJ1-2	CATSDQGRSYGYTF	TGTGCCACCAGTGACCAGGGTAGGAGCTATGGCTACACCTTC
NA	TRBV5-6	NA	TRBJ1-1	CASSLGVAGTEAFF	TGTGCCAGCAGCTTGGGGGTCGCCGGCACTGAAGCTTTCTTT
TRBD1	TRBV15	NA	TRBJ1-1	CATSRDRERVKETEAFF	TGTGCCACCAGCAGGGACAGGGAGAGGGTGAAAGAGACTGAAGCTTTCTTT
NA	TRBV6-2/TRBV6-3	NA	TRBJ2-7	CASSQDYEQYF	TGTGCCAGCAGTCAAGACTACGAGCAGTACTTC
TRBD1	TRBV5-1	NA	TRBJ1-4	CASSSGQGAIVEKLFF	TGCGCCAGCAGCTCGGGACAGGGGGCGATTGTGGAAAAACTGTTTTTT
NA	TRBV4-1	NA	TRBJ1-2	CASRPPGRTNYGYTF	TGCGCCAGCAGGCCCCCCGGACGGACTAACTATGGCTACACCTTC
TRBD1	TRBV7-9	once	TRBJ2-1	CASSLEDRDHEQFF	TGTGCCAGCAGCTTAGAGGACAGGGACCATGAGCAGTTCTTC
NA	TRBV6-5	once	TRBJ1-1	CASMGTWDTEAFF	TGTGCCAGCATGGGGACCTGGGACACTGAAGCTTTCTTT
TRBD2	TRBV7-2	NA	TRBJ2-7	CASSLGLAVARGYF	TGTGCCAGCAGCTTAGGACTAGCGGTTGCTAGGGGATACTTC
TRBD1	TRBV19	NA	TRBJ2-3	CASSSGQGPSTDTQYF	TGTGCCAGTAGTTCGGGACAGGGACCCTCCACAGATACGCAGTATTTT
TRBD1	TRBV12-5	few	TRBJ1-3	CASGHSTGGSGNTIYF	TGTGCTAGTGGTCACAGTACAGGGGGCTCTGGAAACACCATATATTTT
NA	TRBV19	NA	TRBJ2-4	CASSPPPQPNKNIQYF	TGTGCCAGTAGTCCACCCCCACAGCCAAACAAAAACATTCAGTACTTC
TRBD2	TRBV2	NA	TRBJ2-7	CASTSGLVSYEQYF	TGTGCCAGCACCTCGGGACTAGTGTCCTACGAGCAGTACTTC
TRBD1	TRBV7-8	once	TRBJ1-6	CASSWGQSSYNSPLHF	TGTGCCAGCAGCTGGGGACAGAGCTCCTATAATTCACCCCTCCACTTT
NA	TRBV9	NA	TRBJ1-2	CASEGNPYGYTF	TGTGCCAGCGAGGGCAACCCCTATGGCTACACCTTC
NA	TRBV6-2/TRBV6-3	NA	TRBJ1-4	CASSPREKLFF	TGTGCCAGCAGTCCGCGAGAAAAACTGTTTTTT
TRBD1	TRBV24-1	NA	TRBJ1-5	CATSDPGTGNQPQHF	TGTGCCACCAGTGACCCCGGGACAGGCAACCAGCCCCAGCATTTT
NA	TRBV7-2	NA	TRBJ2-1	CASSLERGGEQFF	TGTGCCAGCAGCTTGGAGAGGGGGGGCGAGCAGTTCTTC
TRBD1	TRBV18	NA	TRBJ2-2	CASSADRAVGELFF	TGTGCCAGCTCGGCGGACAGGGCGGTCGGGGAGCTGTTTTTT
TRBD1	TRBV29-1	NA	TRBJ1-1	CSVTQGASTEAFF	TGCAGCGTAACACAGGGGGCGAGCACTGAAGCTTTCTTT
NA	TRBV2	NA	TRBJ1-1	CASRTVLNTEAFF	TGTGCCAGCCGGACAGTCTTGAACACTGAAGCTTTCTTT
NA	TRBV25-1	NA	TRBJ2-3	CASSEKDGTQYF	TGTGCCAGCAGTGAAAAAGATGGTACGCAGTATTTT
NA	TRBV20-1	NA	TRBJ1-6	CSASVGLGNSPLHF	TGCAGTGCTAGTGTAGGGCTGGGGAATTCACCCCTCCACTTT
NA	TRBV30	NA	TRBJ2-2	CAWALGYKGTGELFF	TGTGCCTGGGCCTTGGGGTACAAAGGCACCGGGGAGCTGTTTTTT
NA	TRBV27	NA	TRBJ2-7	CASSSNLGGSYEQYF	TGTGCCAGCAGTTCCAACCTCGGTGGATCCTACGAGCAGTACTTC